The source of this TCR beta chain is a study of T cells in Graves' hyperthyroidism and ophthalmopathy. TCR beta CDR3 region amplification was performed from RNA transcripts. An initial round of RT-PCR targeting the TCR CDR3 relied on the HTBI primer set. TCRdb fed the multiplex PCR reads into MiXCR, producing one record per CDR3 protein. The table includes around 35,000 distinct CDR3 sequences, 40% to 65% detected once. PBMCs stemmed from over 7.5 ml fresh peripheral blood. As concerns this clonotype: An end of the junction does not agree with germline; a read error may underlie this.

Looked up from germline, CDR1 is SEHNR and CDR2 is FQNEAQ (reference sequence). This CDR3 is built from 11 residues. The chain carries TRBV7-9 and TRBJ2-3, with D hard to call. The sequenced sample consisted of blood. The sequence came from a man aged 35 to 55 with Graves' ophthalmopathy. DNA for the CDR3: TGCGCCAGCAGCTTAAAAGGTACGCAGTATTTT. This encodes CASSLKGTQYF.